The 29 T cell receptor beta chains listed next were all sequenced from one sample in a study of blood T cell repertoires in COVID-19. Libraries were prepared by immunoSEQ multiplex PCR; TCRdb keeps only in-frame clonotypes and omits some of them. The table records fewer than 90,000 clones, 70% to 90% of them present only once. Sequencing was done on a sample of peripheral blood. The receptors stem from a man between 70 and 80 years old with acute or convalescent COVID-19.

The V and J genes are TRBV21-1 and TRBJ2-7; the table's D call, TRBD1, has no DNA check behind it. TRBV21-1 is deemed a pseudogene. CDR3 size: 17 residues. CDR3 nucleotide sequence: TGTGCCAGCAGCAAAGTGCGGACAGGGTGTGGGCGCCACGAGCAGTACTTC. Encoded protein: CASSKVRTGCGRHEQYF.

The chain links TRBV14 to TRBJ1-1; D not certain. Trimming shortened V by 0 bases and J by 3 bases, and 14 bases separated the two germline ends. CDR1 SGHDN and CDR2 FVKESK come from the germline V gene. The CDR3 has 16 amino acids. The CDR3 nucleotides read TGTGCCAGCAGCCAAGATGAGGGCTGGGGAGACACTGAAGCTTTCTTT. Amino acid sequence: CASSQDEGWGDTEAFF.

The J gene is TRBJ2-2, the V gene TRBV18; D is perhaps TRBD1 (5 bases). Germline CDR1 and CDR2: KGHSH and LQKENI. The ends were cut back, 2 bases at V and 6 bases at J, with 16 bases in the middle. The CDR3 has 16 residues. In DNA, the CDR3 is TGTGCCAGCTCACCAAATCTTCAGGGTGTAGCCGGGGAGCTGTTTTTT. Translated, it gives CASSPNLQGVAGELFF. Using reference TRBV18 and TRBJ2-2 for the parts outside the CDR3, the full variable domain is NAGVMQNPRHLVRRRGQEARLRCSPMKGHSHVYWYRQLPEEGLKFMVYLQKENIIDESGMPKERFSAEFPKEGPSILRIQQVVRGDSAAYFCASSPNLQGVAGELFFGEGSRLTVL.

The genes are TRBV9 and TRBJ2-5; 10 bases map to TRBD1. Per the germline V gene, CDR1 is SGDLS and CDR2 is YYNGEE. With V trimmed by 4 bases and J by 1 base, 4 bases remained unmatched. CDR3 length: 15 residues. CDR3 loop: CASSLDRGAQETQYF. As DNA, the CDR3 is TGTGCCAGCAGCTTGGACAGGGGGGCCCAAGAGACCCAGTACTTC.

Written as DNA, the CDR3 is TGTGCCAGCAGTTCAGGGTCCGGGGAAAAACTGTTTTTT. Translating it yields CASSSGSGEKLFF. The chain joins TRBV28 to TRBJ1-4; a possible D gene is TRBD1 (5 bases). Deletions cut 4 bases from V and 8 bases from J, with 11 bases between. CDR3 length equals 13 residues. Looked up from germline, CDR1 is MDHEN and CDR2 is SYDVKM.

This chain connects TRBV10-3 to TRBJ1-5; 8 nucleotides match TRBD1. Germline lookup yields CDR1 ENHRY and CDR2 SYGVKD. The CDR3 extends over 15 amino acids. V shed 4 bases and J 10 bases; nucleotides not matched to a gene: 12. The CDR3 nucleotides are TGTGCCATCAGTGGGTTTTCAGGGGGCCAGGCTCCCCAGCATTTT. This encodes CAISGFSGGQAPQHF.

Only a few counts were recorded for this clone. The chain combines TRBV14 with TRBJ2-1, with a possible D match to TRBD1 (6 bases). Looked up from germline, CDR1 is SGHDN and CDR2 is FVKESK. The CDR3 extends over 16 amino acids. V lost 0 bases, J lost 6 bases, and 15 bases lay in between. The CDR3 nucleotides are TGTGCCAGCAGCCAAGAAAGAACAGGGTTTCGCAATGAGCAGTTCTTC. Residues: CASSQERTGFRNEQFF.

The genes are TRBV25-1 and TRBJ2-5; TRBD2 aligns across 8 bases. The CDR3 contains 16 residues. Germline trimming cut 0 bases from V and 4 bases from J; bases unmatched to any gene: 7. Germline-derived CDR1 and CDR2 are MGHDK and SYGVNS. Here the CDR3 reads CASSEYRGGPSETQYF. CDR3 nucleotide sequence: TGTGCCAGCAGTGAATACCGCGGGGGGCCCTCAGAGACCCAGTACTTC.

The rearrangement joins TRBV6-5 to TRBJ2-1; 7 bases match TRBD1. The CDR3 consists of 15 residues. The J segment lost 0 bases and the V segment lost 2 bases, leaving 1 base of the junction unmatched. CDR1 and CDR2 (germline): MNHEY, SVGAGI. The CDR3 DNA reads as TGTGCCAGCAGTTACGAGGGGGCCTCCTACAATGAGCAGTTCTTC. Translating gives CASSYEGASYNEQFF.

The chain has TRBV19 and TRBJ2-5; 9 bases agree with TRBD1. CDR1 is LNHDA and CDR2 is SQIVND in the germline V gene (reference sequence). Germline trimming cut 3 bases from V and 4 bases from J; bases unmatched to any gene: 9. The CDR3 spans 16 residues. The CDR3 spells CASSIQTGGFGETQYF. The CDR3 DNA sequence: TGTGCCAGTAGTATCCAGACAGGGGGATTCGGAGAGACCCAGTACTTC.

CDR3 protein: CASSHNHGGEQFF. CDR3 coding DNA: TGTGCCAGCAGCCATAACCACGGGGGAGAGCAGTTCTTC. J is TRBJ2-1 and V is TRBV3-1 (or the pseudogene TRBV3-2), with D possibly being TRBD2 (6 bases). The germline CDR1 and CDR2 sequences are LGHDT and YNNKEL (reference sequence). The CDR3 extends over 13 amino acids. Trimming shortened V by 3 bases and J by 10 bases, and 13 bases separated the two germline ends.

The gene calls are TRBV4-1 and TRBJ2-1; tentative D call: TRBD2 (6 bases). V was cut by 0 bases and J by 2 bases, with 11 bases left in between. CDR1 is MGHRA and CDR2 is YSYEKL in the germline V gene. CDR3 length: 16 residues. Written as DNA, the CDR3 is TGCGCCAGCAGCCAAGAAGGTGGGACTCCCTACAATGAGCAGTTCTTC. Translated, it gives CASSQEGGTPYNEQFF.

V is TRBV3-1 (or the pseudogene TRBV3-2) and J is TRBJ2-1, with TRBD2 matching over 9 bases. The CDR3 is 15 residues long. V shed 4 bases, J shed 8 bases, and the junction held 9 bases outside the gene matches. Germline V gene sequence: CDR1 LGHDT, CDR2 YNNKEL (reference sequence). The CDR3 bases are TGTGCCAGCAGCCTCTTCATAGCGGGAGTGCATGAGCAGTTCTTC. Protein product: CASSLFIAGVHEQFF.

This chain links TRBV7-3 with TRBJ2-1, with 7 bases matching TRBD2. Germline CDR1 is SGHTA and CDR2 is FQGTGA. The ends lost 2 bases at V and 4 bases at J; junction bases unmatched: 2. The CDR3 is 14 amino acids. The CDR3 DNA reads TGTGCCAGCAGCTTAGCGGGAGCGTACAATGAGCAGTTCTTC. This encodes CASSLAGAYNEQFF.

V is TRBV6-5 and J is TRBJ1-2, with 7 bases lining up with TRBD1. Trimming cost V 5 bases and J 0 bases; bases outside gene matches: 6. The CDR3 consists of 15 residues. Per germline, CDR1 MNHEY and CDR2 SVGAGI. In nucleotides, the CDR3 is TGTGCCAGCAGTCACACCGGGACAGCTAACTATGGCTACACCTTC. This encodes CASSHTGTANYGYTF.

V usage is TRBV5-4 and J usage is TRBJ1-2; tentative D call: TRBD1 (5 bases). V lost 5 bases to trimming and J lost 0 bases, with 11 bases between them. This CDR3 has 14 residues. Germline V lookup: CDR1 SGHNT, CDR2 YYREEE (reference sequence). CDR3 coding DNA: TGTGCCAGCAGGCCCGCAGGGCCTAACTATGGCTACACCTTC. Translation gives CASRPAGPNYGYTF. The variable domain in full, with the rest retrieved from reference TRBV5-4 and TRBJ1-2, is ETGVTQSPTHLIKTRGQQVTLRCSSQSGHNTVSWYQQALGQGPQFIFQYYREEENGRGNFPPRFSGLQFPNYSSELNVNALELDDSALYLCASRPAGPNYGYTFGSGTRLTVV.

V is TRBV3-1 (or the pseudogene TRBV3-2) and J is TRBJ1-6, with TRBD1 matching 8 bases. With 5 bases clipped from V and 7 bases from J, the junction kept 10 bases outside the gene matches. Germline assignment: CDR1 LGHDT and CDR2 YNNKEL (reference sequence). The CDR3 sequence is 16 residues long. CDR3 DNA sequence: TGTGCCAGCAGCGGCGGGGCAGGGGGCGCGAATTCACCCCTCCACTTT. Translated: CASSGGAGGANSPLHF.

This clone has just a few counts. V is TRBV5-1 and J is TRBJ1-5; 7 bases map to TRBD1. V was pared by 2 bases and J by 6 bases, with 5 bases of the junction left unmatched. The CDR3 runs to 14 residues. Germline lookup yields CDR1 SGHRS and CDR2 YFSETQ. The CDR3 sequence is CASSLTGESQPQHF. CDR3 bases: TGCGCCAGCAGCTTAACAGGGGAAAGTCAGCCCCAGCATTTT.

The chain combines TRBV5-1 with TRBJ2-7; TRBD2 aligns across 14 bases. The germline V gene has CDR1 SGHRS and CDR2 YFSETQ. This CDR3 is 15 amino acids long. Trimming at V came to 4 bases and at J to 2 bases, leaving 2 bases not matched to a gene. The CDR3 region has the DNA TGCGCCAGCAGCGGACTAGCGGGGGGAACCTACGAGCAGTACTTC. It encodes CASSGLAGGTYEQYF.

The chain uses TRBV10-2 and TRBJ2-1, with 8 bases fitting TRBD2. The CDR3 length is 15 residues. V lost 3 bases, J lost 9 bases, and 10 bases stayed unmatched. Germline-derived CDR1 and CDR2 are WSHSY and SAAADI. CDR3 in amino acids: CASSDPGRAKPEQFF. The CDR3 DNA reads as TGCGCCAGCAGTGACCCCGGGAGGGCTAAGCCTGAGCAGTTCTTC.

The rearrangement joins TRBV19 to TRBJ1-5, with D perhaps TRBD1 (5 bases). CDR1 and CDR2 from the germline V gene are LNHDA and SQIVND (reference sequence). Trimming cost V 2 bases and J 3 bases, with 8 bases left between them. The CDR3 has 14 residues. The DNA of the CDR3 is TGTGCCAGTAGTATACAGGGTAACAATCAGCCCCAGCATTTT. Translating it yields CASSIQGNNQPQHF.

The chain combines TRBV3-1 (or the pseudogene TRBV3-2) with TRBJ2-1; D gene uncertain. Trimming cost V 1 base and J 4 bases, with 17 bases left between them. The germline gives CDR1 LGHDT, CDR2 YNNKEL (reference sequence). The CDR3 totals 17 residues. The CDR3 region has the DNA TGTGCCAGCAGCCAAGCGCTACGGAGTATTTGGTACAATGAGCAGTTCTTC. As protein: CASSQALRSIWYNEQFF.

The rearrangement joins TRBV3-1 (or the pseudogene TRBV3-2) to TRBJ1-2; TRBD1 matches 8 bases. The trim removed 3 bases at V and 4 bases at J, leaving 7 bases unmatched. Looked up from germline, CDR1 is LGHDT and CDR2 is YNNKEL (reference sequence). The CDR3 has 15 amino acids. This CDR3 is CASSHRGQGTYGYTF. For the CDR3, the DNA is TGTGCCAGCAGCCACCGCGGACAGGGTACCTATGGCTACACCTTC.

This clone was detected only once. The V and J genes are TRBV19 and TRBJ2-2; D call uncertain. Germline values: CDR1 LNHDA, CDR2 SQIVND (reference sequence). Trimming left V 4 bases short and J 4 bases short, with 13 bases between. The CDR3 runs to 15 residues. Written as DNA, the CDR3 is TGTGCCAGTAGTACCGCGAGGCCCCCCACCGGGGAGCTGTTTTTT. It encodes CASSTARPPTGELFF.

V is TRBV5-4 and J is TRBJ2-7; 8 nucleotides match TRBD2. J lost 7 bases, V lost 1 base, and 4 bases had no gene match. The length of the CDR3 is 13 residues. The germline CDR1 and CDR2 sequences are SGHNT and YYREEE (reference sequence). CDR3 sequence reads: CASSLIGGGEQYF. In DNA, the CDR3 is TGTGCCAGCAGCTTGATCGGGGGGGGTGAGCAGTACTTC.

The V call is TRBV5-1, the J call TRBJ1-2, with TRBD1 matching over 7 bases. Trimming took 4 bases from V and 3 from J; bases not matched to a gene: 9. The CDR3 is 15 amino acids. CDR1 is SGHRS and CDR2 is YFSETQ in the germline V gene. For the CDR3, the DNA is TGCGCCAGCAGCCCCGGTGGAGGGGGCGACTATGGCTACACCTTC. Its translation: CASSPGGGGDYGYTF.

The count of this clone is one. The chain is built from TRBV7-3 and TRBJ2-1; 8 bases line up with TRBD2. CDR1 is SGHTA and CDR2 is FQGTGA in the germline V gene. Unmatched junction bases numbered 6, after V lost 4 bases and J lost 4 bases. The CDR3 is 15 amino acids. In DNA form, the CDR3 reads TGTGCCAGCAGCTACGGGAGGGTGGGGTACAATGAGCAGTTCTTC. It yields the protein CASSYGRVGYNEQFF. Variable domain in full (rest from reference TRBV7-3 and TRBJ2-1): GAGVSQTPSNKVTEKGKYVELRCDPISGHTALYWYRQSLGQGPEFLIYFQGTGAADDSGLPNDRFFAVRPEGSVSTLKIQRTERGDSAVYLCASSYGRVGYNEQFFGPGTRLTVL.

The chain couples TRBV14 to TRBJ2-1; D remains ambiguous. The CDR3 runs to 15 residues. Germline V CDR1 and CDR2: SGHDN, FVKESK. The ends were cut back, 4 bases at V and 0 bases at J, with 10 bases in the middle. The CDR3 DNA reads TGTGCCAGCAGCCCCGCGAGGATCTCCTACAATGAGCAGTTCTTC. Encoded protein: CASSPARISYNEQFF.

The rearrangement uses TRBV27 and TRBJ1-5, with 7 bases that match TRBD1. This CDR3 spans 15 amino acids. Per the germline V gene, CDR1 is MNHEY and CDR2 is SMNVEV (reference sequence). With 2 bases clipped from V and 3 bases from J, the junction kept 4 bases outside the gene matches. The CDR3 is CASSLPDRDNQPQHF. CDR3 sequence (DNA): TGTGCCAGCAGTTTACCAGACAGGGACAATCAGCCCCAGCATTTT.